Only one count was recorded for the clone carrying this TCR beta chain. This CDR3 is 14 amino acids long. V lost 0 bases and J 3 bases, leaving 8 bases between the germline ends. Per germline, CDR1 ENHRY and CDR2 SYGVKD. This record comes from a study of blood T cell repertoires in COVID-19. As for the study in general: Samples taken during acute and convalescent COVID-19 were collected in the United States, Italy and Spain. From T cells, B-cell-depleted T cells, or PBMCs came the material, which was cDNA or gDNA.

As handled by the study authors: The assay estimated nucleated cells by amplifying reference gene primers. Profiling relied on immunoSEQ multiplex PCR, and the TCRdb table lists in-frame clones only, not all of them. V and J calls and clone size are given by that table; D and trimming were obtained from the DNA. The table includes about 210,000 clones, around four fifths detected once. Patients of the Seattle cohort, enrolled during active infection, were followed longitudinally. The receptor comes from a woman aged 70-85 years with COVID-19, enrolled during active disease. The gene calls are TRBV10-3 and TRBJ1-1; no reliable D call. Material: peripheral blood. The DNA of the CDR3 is TGTGCCATCAGTGAGTCAGAGGGTTACACTGAAGCTTTCTTT. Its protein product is CAISESEGYTEAFF.